The clone carrying this TCR beta chain was observed a few times. The CDR3 has 18 amino acids. Germline lookup yields CDR1 MGHDK and CDR2 SYGVNS. V was cut by 7 bases and J by 6 bases, with 30 bases left in between. The record originates from a study of blood T cell repertoires in COVID-19. The overall study: Some COVID-19 samples were acute and others convalescent; all came from the United States, Italy and Spain. T cells, B-cell-depleted T cells, or PBMCs provided the cDNA or gDNA that served as material.

Per the original data handling: Counts of nucleated cells, estimated from reference gene primer amplification, were obtained. Some clones are missing from TCRdb's copy, which holds only in-frame ones; the method was immunoSEQ multiplex PCR. V and J calls and clone size are as listed in that table; D and trimming were resolved from the DNA. The sample lists approximately 120,000 clones, around 76% seen once, with roughly 5% in the top ten. The chain has TRBV25-1 and TRBJ1-2; D possibly corresponds to TRBD1 (6 bases). The sequencing input was peripheral blood. This receptor was identified in a man in his 60s with acute or convalescent COVID-19. The CDR3 DNA follows: TGTGCCAGCAAGGGGGAATCCCAGGGGAGCCTTTTTTCAGATGGCTACACCTTC. Translating it yields CASKGESQGSLFSDGYTF.